These 14 T cell receptor beta chains share one sample of origin, sequenced in a study of response to subunit inactivated influenza vaccine. From the RT-PCR reads, TCRdb called clonotypes with MiXCR, one entry per CDR3 protein. The sample records about 650,000 distinct CDR3 sequences, less than 15% being singletons. The input for sequencing was PBMCs from blood, taken about 14 days before vaccination. The receptor source for this set is a man aged 50 to 60 who received an inactivated influenza vaccine.

The chain is built from TRBV3-1 and TRBJ2-7; D might be TRBD1 (6 bases). Germline CDR1 LGHDT, CDR2 YNNKEL (reference sequence). The CDR3 runs 12 residues. Trimming stripped 5 bases from V and 3 bases from J, with 8 bases between. The CDR3 sequence: CASSKGHYEQYF. The CDR3 coding sequence is TGTGCCAGCAGCAAGGGACACTACGAGCAGTACTTC.

This clonotype was seen a handful of times. The CDR3: CASTILGGTYNEQFF. CDR3 nucleotide sequence: TGTGCCAGTACCATATTAGGGGGGACCTACAATGAGCAGTTCTTC. V is TRBV19 and J is TRBJ2-1; TRBD1 or TRBD2 may be the D gene (6 bases each). CDR3 size: 15 residues. Germline CDR1 and CDR2: LNHDA and SQIVND (reference sequence). V dropped 7 bases and J dropped 2 bases, with 15 bases sitting between them.

In its sample, this clonotype was seen a few times. The rearrangement joins TRBV4-2 to TRBJ2-7; 14 positions agree with TRBD2. Trimming cost V 4 bases and J 1 base; bases outside gene matches: 24. In germline, CDR1 is LGHNA, CDR2 YNFKEQ. The CDR3 contains 23 residues. The CDR3 region is CASSLGLSTEWWTSGRISYEQYF. Here the CDR3 DNA reads TGTGCCAGCAGCCTCGGACTGTCGACGGAATGGTGGACTAGCGGGAGGATATCCTACGAGCAGTACTTC.

This clonotype has ten or more counts. This chain connects TRBV5-1 to TRBJ2-1; the D is unclear. The germline gives CDR1 SGHRS, CDR2 YFSETQ. The CDR3 extends over 12 amino acids. V lost 5 bases, J lost 3 bases, and 6 bases lay in between. This chain's CDR3 is CASSSVYNEQFF. CDR3 DNA: TGCGCCAGCAGTTCCGTCTACAATGAGCAGTTCTTC.

This chain connects TRBV11-1 to TRBJ1-2; D perhaps matches TRBD1 (6 bases). With 6 bases removed from V and 6 bases from J, the gap between germline ends came to 14 bases. CDR3 length equals 13 residues. Looked up from germline, CDR1 is SGHAT and CDR2 is FQDESV (reference sequence). CDR3 bases: TGTGCCAGCAGTCATTTGACAGGCGATGGCTACACCTTC. It encodes CASSHLTGDGYTF.

This clonotype came up a few times. This chain joins TRBV12-3 or TRBV12-4 and TRBJ2-7, with 8 bases identical to TRBD2. The CDR3 runs 14 residues. V shed 6 bases, J shed 4 bases, and the junction held 8 bases outside the gene matches. The CDR3 bases are TGTGCCAGCAGCCAAAGCGGGAGTCGTTACGAGCAGTACTTC. Translated, it gives CASSQSGSRYEQYF.

There are a few counts of this clonotype. This chain uses TRBV18 with TRBJ1-1; no definite D call. CDR3 length equals 15 residues. CDR1 KGHSH and CDR2 LQKENI come from the germline V gene. V was trimmed by 0 bases and J by 1 base, leaving 9 bases between them. CDR3 region: CASSPPRAKNTEAFF. CDR3 DNA sequence: TGTGCCAGCTCACCACCCCGGGCGAAGAACACTGAAGCTTTCTTT.

This clonotype was seen a few times. The chain joins TRBV30 to TRBJ2-1; no clear D gene. V lost 2 bases and J lost 9, with 11 bases in between. CDR3 length equals 12 residues. Germline V lookup: CDR1 GTSNPN, CDR2 SVGIG (reference sequence). Here the CDR3 DNA reads TGTGCCTGGAGTAGGGCCTGGAGTGAGCAGTTCTTC. Protein: CAWSRAWSEQFF.

This clonotype was detected a few times. The chain joins TRBV6-6 to TRBJ1-2; D unclear. This CDR3 has 13 amino acids. Germline CDR1 reads MNHNY; CDR2 reads SVGAGI (reference sequence). Trimming left V 1 base short and J 5 bases short, with 8 bases between. DNA for the CDR3: TGTGCCAGCAGTTACTTAGGGTATTATGGCTACACCTTC. Amino acid sequence: CASSYLGYYGYTF.

The chain has TRBV12-3 or TRBV12-4 and TRBJ2-3, with D possibly TRBD2 on 6 matching bases. Trimming cost V 7 bases and J 6 bases, with 20 bases left between them. The CDR3 length is 15 residues. The CDR3 reads CASTPAVAARDTQYF. CDR3 DNA: TGTGCCAGCACCCCGGCGGTAGCGGCCAGGGATACGCAGTATTTT.

The chain joins TRBV20-1 to TRBJ2-1; 9 nucleotides align to TRBD1. The CDR3 totals 15 residues. V trimming: 0 bases; J trimming: 7 bases; junction bases outside the gene matches: 7. Germline V CDR1 and CDR2: DFQATT, SNEGSKA (reference sequence). DNA for the CDR3: TGCAGTGCTAGAGATTTGGGGACAGGGAGAAATGAGCAGTTCTTC. The encoded protein is CSARDLGTGRNEQFF.

The chain links TRBV4-3 to TRBJ1-6; possibly TRBD1 for D (6 bases). CDR1 is LGHNA, CDR2 YSLEER, per germline. V was trimmed by 1 base and J by 11 bases, leaving 18 bases between them. This CDR3 has 16 amino acids. The CDR3 loop is CASSQAPGDKFTPLHF. The DNA for the CDR3 is TGCGCCAGCAGCCAAGCTCCCGGGGACAAATTCACACCCCTCCACTTT.

This clonotype turned up a few times. The CDR3 loop reads CASILRGSDEQFF. The CDR3 region has the DNA TGTGCCAGCATCCTTAGGGGTTCCGATGAGCAGTTCTTC. The V call is TRBV12-3 or TRBV12-4, the J call TRBJ2-1; the D gene is possibly TRBD1 (5 bases). Trimming took off 7 bases at V and 8 bases at J, with 15 bases between the two ends. The CDR3 is 13 residues long.

The chain carries TRBV27 and TRBJ2-7; D is uncertain. The ends were cut back, 5 bases at V and 10 bases at J, with 18 bases in the middle. CDR3 length equals 13 residues. CDR1 MNHEY and CDR2 SMNVEV come from the germline V gene (reference sequence). The CDR3 DNA reads as TGTGCCAGCAGTCCTTCTTCACATGGACCCCAGTACTTC. It codes for CASSPSSHGPQYF.